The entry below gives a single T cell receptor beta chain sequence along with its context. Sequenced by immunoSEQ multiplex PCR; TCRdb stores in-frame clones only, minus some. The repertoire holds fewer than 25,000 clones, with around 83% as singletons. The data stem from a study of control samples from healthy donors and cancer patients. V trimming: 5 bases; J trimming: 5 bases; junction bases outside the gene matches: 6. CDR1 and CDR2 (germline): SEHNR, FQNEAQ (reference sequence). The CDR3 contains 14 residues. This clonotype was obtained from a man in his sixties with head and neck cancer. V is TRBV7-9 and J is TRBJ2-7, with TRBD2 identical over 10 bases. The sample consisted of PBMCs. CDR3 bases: TGTGCCAGCAGCCATACTAGCGGGGTCGACGAGCAGTACTTC. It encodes CASSHTSGVDEQYF.